This T cell receptor (beta chain) is drawn from a study of control samples from healthy donors and cancer patients (TCRdb year 2020). A note on this clone: The antigen it binds to is not known. No per-base quality is available; no much larger clone lies one base away.

Preparation of the library involved the immunoSEQ multiplex PCR assay. Imported from immuneACCESS, the table was reduced by TCRdb to in-frame sequences with V and J called. These copies leave out some clones; in studies compared against another copy, an unresolved V gene accounts for under half, and the cause of the remainder is not known. The sample table lists some 140,000 clones, 80% to 95% of them with a count of one. The ten largest clones add up to about 10% of the sample. The TCR was taken from a man aged 30 to 39 in good health. The source material was blood.

CDR3 protein: CASSFYRSDNSPLHF. The bases read TGTGCCAGCAGTTTTTATCGGAGTGATAATTCACCCCTCCACTTT. The V and J genes are TRBV27 and TRBJ1-6; no D gene can be assigned with confidence. The CDR3 numbers 15 residues from cysteine through phenylalanine. Of all the DNA, just the CDR3 is kept, 45 bases in frame from base 1. V is pared back by 3 bases and J by 5 bases, with 11 bases lying between the germline termini. Looking up the germline V gene (reference sequence) yields CDR1 MNHEY and CDR2 SMNVEV.